The 9 T cell receptor beta chains in this list originate from one sample, sequenced in a study of tumor-infiltrating lymphocytes in primary liver carcinoma. Germline DNA was extracted alongside blood RNA, which was obtained from unsorted whole blood. Starting from approximately 470 ng of total RNA, TCR beta cDNA was produced with a primer in the constant region. Slightly modified ARM-PCR served as the procedure for the TCR beta libraries. These libraries came from three rounds of nested multiplex PCR. The two initial PCR rounds, roughly 10 cycles each, used TRBV1-TRBV30 forward and C-beta reverse primers. Each CDR3 protein is one row after TCRdb ran MiXCR on the multiplex PCR reads. There are fewer than 400,000 distinct CDR3 sequences in the sample; about three fifths occur only once, and over 15% lies in the top ten. Sequencing input: peripheral blood. The source is a woman under 40 with primary liver carcinoma and hepatitis B virus infection.

This clonotype was found a few times. V and J are TRBV4-2 and TRBJ2-7; TRBD2 aligns across 8 bases. V lost 3 bases, J lost 3 bases, and 4 bases stayed unmatched. Germline-derived CDR1 and CDR2 are LGHNA and YNFKEQ. This CDR3 contains 14 residues. The chain's CDR3 is CASSQRAGGYEQYF. In DNA form, the CDR3 reads TGTGCCAGCAGCCAGAGGGCGGGAGGCTACGAGCAGTACTTC.

The rearrangement links TRBV6-6 to TRBJ2-1; D unclear. This CDR3 region has 14 residues. With 0 bases removed from V and 7 bases from J, the gap between germline ends came to 10 bases. Germline lookup yields CDR1 MNHNY and CDR2 SVGAGI (reference sequence). The CDR3 nucleotides read TGTGCCAGCAGTTACTCGATGCCCTCTAATGAGCAGTTCTTC. Translating it yields CASSYSMPSNEQFF.

The rearrangement links TRBV11-3 to TRBJ2-2; no reliable D call. Germline CDR1 is SGHNT and CDR2 is YENEEA. The CDR3 spans 13 residues. CDR3 nucleotides: TGTATCAGCAGCTTAGGCAGGACCGGGGAGCTGTTTTTT. It codes for CISSLGRTGELFF.

This clonotype came up once. The CDR3 loop is CSMFDRSSYNEQFF. The CDR3 DNA reads TGCAGCATGTTCGACAGGAGCTCCTACAATGAGCAGTTCTTC. The chain has TRBV29-1 and TRBJ2-1; D possibly corresponds to TRBD1 (6 bases). The CDR3 consists of 14 residues. Trimming pared 8 bases from V and 0 bases from J, leaving 14 bases between. The germline V gene encodes CDR1 SQVTM and CDR2 ANQGSEA.

Only a few counts were recorded for this clonotype. The DNA for the CDR3 is TGCAGCGTTGTTTTAACTAATGAGCAGTTCTTC. Translating gives CSVVLTNEQFF. The rearrangement joins TRBV29-1 to TRBJ2-1; no definite D call. Trimming removed 4 bases at V and 7 bases at J, with 8 bases between. Germline CDR1 and CDR2: SQVTM and ANQGSEA. This CDR3 is 11 amino acids long.

This clonotype has a count of ten or more. The V and J genes are TRBV29-1 and TRBJ2-2; D not certain. Germline V lookup: CDR1 SQVTM, CDR2 ANQGSEA. V lost 6 bases to trimming and J lost 6 bases, with 11 bases between them. The CDR3 spans 12 residues. This CDR3 is CSVGQVAGELFF. The CDR3 DNA reads TGCAGCGTCGGGCAGGTCGCCGGGGAGCTGTTTTTT.

This clonotype was picked up many times. The rearrangement links TRBV12-3 or TRBV12-4 to TRBJ1-1, with D unresolved. The CDR3 contains 14 residues. V was cut by 2 bases and J by 0 bases, with 7 bases left in between. The CDR3 DNA is TGTGCCAGCAGTTTAACACAGATGAACACTGAAGCTTTCTTT. Protein: CASSLTQMNTEAFF.

This clonotype was found a few times. V gene TRBV4-1 combines with J gene TRBJ2-7; 10 nucleotides agree with TRBD2. This CDR3 has 16 amino acids. Trimming at V came to 2 bases and at J to 1 base, leaving 5 bases not matched to a gene. CDR1 is MGHRA, CDR2 YSYEKL, per germline. The CDR3 DNA reads as TGCGCCAGCAGCCAACCTCCTAGCGGGAGTTCCTACGAGCAGTACTTC. This sequence encodes CASSQPPSGSSYEQYF.

Points on this clonotype: A single base separates this from a much larger clone, so it may be a read error. CDR3 DNA: TGTGCCAGCAGGCTGGAGGGCGTAACCGGGGGGCTGTTTTTT. Translating gives CASRLEGVTGGLFF. The rearrangement uses TRBV4-2 and TRBJ2-2; D possibly corresponds to TRBD2 (6 bases). This CDR3 spans 14 amino acids. Germline V lookup: CDR1 LGHNA, CDR2 YNFKEQ.